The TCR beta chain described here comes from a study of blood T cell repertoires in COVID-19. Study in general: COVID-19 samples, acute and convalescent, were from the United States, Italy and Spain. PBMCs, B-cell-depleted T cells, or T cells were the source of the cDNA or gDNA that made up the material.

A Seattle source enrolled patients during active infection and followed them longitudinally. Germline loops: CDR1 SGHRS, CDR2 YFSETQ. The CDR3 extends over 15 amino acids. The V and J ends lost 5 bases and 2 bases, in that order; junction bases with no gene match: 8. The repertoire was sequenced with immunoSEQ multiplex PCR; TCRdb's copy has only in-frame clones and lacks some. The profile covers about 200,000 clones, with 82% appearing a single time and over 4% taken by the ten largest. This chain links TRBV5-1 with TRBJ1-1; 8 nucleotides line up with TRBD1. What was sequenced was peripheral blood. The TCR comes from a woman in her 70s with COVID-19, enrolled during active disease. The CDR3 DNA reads TGCGCCAGCAGTCCCAGGGGGCTGCTAAACACTGAAGCTTTCTTT. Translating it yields CASSPRGLLNTEAFF.